The 25 T cell receptor beta chains presented below share a single source sample, sequenced in a study of technical replicates of blood from a handful of donors. The protocol was immunoSEQ multiplex PCR, while the TCRdb copy is restricted to in-frame clones and leaves out a portion. Of 65,000 to 80,000 clones in the sample, nearly 99% are singletons; the top ten hold around 0.22%. Sequenced sample: T cells isolated from PBMCs. The origin of the receptors is a human donor in good health.

The V and J genes are TRBV7-9 and TRBJ2-7; perhaps TRBD2 as D (6 bases). In germline, CDR1 is SEHNR, CDR2 FQNEAQ (reference sequence). V shed 4 bases and J shed 4 bases, with 14 bases lying between them. The CDR3 runs 14 residues. The CDR3 nucleotides read TGTGCCAGCAGCTCGGGACCTGGAGGGTACGAGCAGTACTTC. It is translated as CASSSGPGGYEQYF.

V gene TRBV7-9 combines with J gene TRBJ1-1; D uncertain. CDR3 length: 11 amino acids. Trimming took 3 bases from V and 6 from J, leaving 5 bases between them. Germline CDR1 is SEHNR and CDR2 is FQNEAQ (reference sequence). The CDR3 reads CASSFIPEAFF. Here the CDR3 DNA reads TGTGCCAGCAGCTTCATTCCTGAAGCTTTCTTT.

The rearrangement links TRBV7-8 to TRBJ2-7, with D tentatively TRBD2 (6 bases). The germline V and J ends were trimmed by 7 bases and 4 bases, with 20 bases remaining between them. This CDR3 is built from 15 residues. In germline, CDR1 is SGHVS, CDR2 FQNEAQ. CDR3 sequence reads: CASTISASSGYEQYF. The DNA of the CDR3 is TGTGCCAGCACCATAAGTGCCAGCAGCGGGTACGAGCAGTACTTC. The full variable domain, its missing parts supplied by reference TRBV7-8 and TRBJ2-7, is GAGVSQSPRYKVAKRGQDVALRCDPISGHVSLFWYQQALGQGPEFLTYFQNEAQLDKSGLPSDRFFAERPEGSVSTLKIQRTQQEDSAVYLCASTISASSGYEQYFGPGTRLTVT.

V and J are TRBV30 and TRBJ2-3; TRBD2 might be the D (5 bases). V gave up 0 bases and J gave up 1 base, with 8 bases separating them. Germline values: CDR1 GTSNPN, CDR2 SVGIG (reference sequence). This CDR3 region has 14 residues. The CDR3 reads CAWSVGSGTDTQYF. CDR3 nucleotides: TGTGCCTGGAGTGTAGGTAGCGGCACAGATACGCAGTATTTT.

This chain connects TRBV27 to TRBJ2-2, with D tentatively TRBD1 (6 bases). Germline V gene lookup returns CDR1 MNHEY and CDR2 SMNVEV (reference sequence). CDR3 length equals 15 residues. Between the trimmed V and J ends, which lost 3 bases and 5 bases, there was a span of 13 bases. CDR3 in amino acids: CASSLSGVWTGELFF. In nucleotides, the CDR3 is TGTGCCAGCAGTTTGTCAGGGGTATGGACCGGGGAGCTGTTTTTT.

V usage is TRBV5-6 and J usage is TRBJ2-7; D remains unclear. V lost 0 bases, J lost 6 bases, and 7 bases lay in between. Germline V gives CDR1 SGHDT, CDR2 YYEEEE. CDR3 length: 12 residues. DNA of the CDR3: TGTGCCAGCAGCTTGGGTGATAGCGAGCAGTACTTC. Translated: CASSLGDSEQYF. Full variable domain (remainder filled in from reference TRBV5-6 and TRBJ2-7): DAGVTQSPTHLIKTRGQQVTLRCSPKSGHDTVSWYQQALGQGPQFIFQYYEEEERQRGNFPDRFSGHQFPNYSSELNVNALLLGDSALYLCASSLGDSEQYFGPGTRLTVT.

This clone was seen a single time. The chain carries TRBV18 and TRBJ1-1, with D possibly being TRBD1 (5 bases). The CDR3 runs 12 residues. Germline CDR1 is KGHSH and CDR2 is LQKENI. V was trimmed by 3 bases and J by 7 bases, leaving 9 bases between them. In DNA, the CDR3 is TGTGCCAGCTCACCCCGGGGGGATGAAGCTTTCTTT. It specifies CASSPRGDEAFF.

On this clone: Other DNA sequences in this sample translate to the same CDR3. This chain joins TRBV2 and TRBJ1-5; 7 nucleotides match TRBD1. The CDR3 runs 14 residues. Germline V gene data show CDR1 as SNHLY and CDR2 as FYNNEI. V shed 6 bases and J 3 bases; nucleotides not matched to a gene: 5. The CDR3 bases are TGTGCCAGCAGCCCCGGGACAGTCAATCAGCCCCAGCATTTT. Encoded protein: CASSPGTVNQPQHF. Full variable domain (missing parts from reference TRBV2 and TRBJ1-5): EPEVTQTPSHQVTQMGQEVILRCVPISNHLYFYWYRQILGQKVEFLVSFYNNEISEKSEIFDDQFSVERPDGSNFTLKIRSTKLEDSAMYFCASSPGTVNQPQHFGDGTRLSIL.

The chain couples TRBV5-1 to TRBJ2-1; 7 bases agree with TRBD1. Germline loops: CDR1 SGHRS, CDR2 YFSETQ. The CDR3 covers 15 residues. With V trimmed by 2 bases and J by 8 bases, 10 bases remained unmatched. The CDR3 here is CASSFPDTGAHEQFF. CDR3 nucleotides: TGCGCCAGCAGCTTCCCCGACACAGGGGCCCATGAGCAGTTCTTC. The full variable domain, completed using reference TRBV5-1 and TRBJ2-1, is KAGVTQTPRYLIKTRGQQVTLSCSPISGHRSVSWYQQTPGQGLQFLFEYFSETQRNKGNFPGRFSGRQFSNSRSEMNVSTLELGDSALYLCASSFPDTGAHEQFFGPGTRLTVL.

The chain is built from TRBV19 and TRBJ2-2, with TRBD1 as a possible D gene (5 bases). V gave up 2 bases and J gave up 2 bases, with 9 bases separating them. The germline CDR1 and CDR2 sequences are LNHDA and SQIVND (reference sequence). There are 15 residues in the CDR3. In DNA, the CDR3 is TGTGCCAGTAGTATATATGGACATAACACCGGGGAGCTGTTTTTT. This encodes CASSIYGHNTGELFF.

This clone appeared a single time. The junction and the germline gene differ at one end; a read error may be behind it. This chain links TRBV2 with TRBJ1-2; 7 bases match TRBD1. Germline CDR1 reads SNHLY; CDR2 reads FYNNEI. This CDR3 spans 11 amino acids. DNA of the CDR3: TGTGCCAGCTACCGAGGGACAGTTGCCCGCTTC. Translation: CASYRGTVARF.

The chain couples TRBV12-5 to TRBJ2-3; 8 bases line up with TRBD2. The CDR3 covers 14 residues. The V gene's germline CDR1 is LGHNT and CDR2 FRNRAP. The ends lost 1 base at V and 5 bases at J; junction bases unmatched: 2. CDR3 DNA: TGTGCTAGTGGTTTGGGGCTAGCGGGAGATACGCAGTATTTT. Amino acid sequence: CASGLGLAGDTQYF.

V gene TRBV5-1 combines with J gene TRBJ1-2; 7 bases are shared with TRBD1. The V gene end was trimmed by 1 base and the J gene end by 1 base; junction bases not matched to a gene: 7. Germline V gene data show CDR1 as SGHRS and CDR2 as YFSETQ. CDR3 length: 16 residues. CDR3 nucleotide sequence: TGCGCCAGCAGCTTGCTAGGGGGCTTTCTTAACTATGGCTACACCTTC. It yields the protein CASSLLGGFLNYGYTF.

This clone is a singleton in its sample. The V call is TRBV27, the J call TRBJ1-5; the D gene is possibly TRBD1 (6 bases). With 6 bases removed from V and 4 bases from J, the gap between germline ends came to 13 bases. The CDR3 spans 14 residues. In germline, CDR1 is MNHEY, CDR2 SMNVEV (reference sequence). CDR3 in DNA: TGTGCCAGCAGATATACAGGGAATAATCAGCCCCAGCATTTT. Its protein is CASRYTGNNQPQHF.

The chain combines TRBV7-9 with TRBJ2-3; TRBD2 matches at 12 bases. Losses at the gene ends were 7 bases for V and 12 bases for J; bases not matched to a gene: 11. CDR1 and CDR2 (germline): SEHNR, FQNEAQ (reference sequence). This CDR3 has 14 residues. The CDR3 DNA reads TGTGCCAGCACCCTCGGACTAGCGGGGTGGAATCAGTATTTT. Residues: CASTLGLAGWNQYF.

This chain connects TRBV9 to TRBJ1-1; no definite D call. The CDR3 runs to 18 residues. Germline CDR1 reads SGDLS; CDR2 reads YYNGEE. With 0 bases removed from V and 1 base from J, the gap between germline ends came to 19 bases. CDR3 nucleotides: TGTGCCAGCAGCGTAGATGCCTTCTCCGGAGTCTGGAACACTGAAGCTTTCTTT. This sequence encodes CASSVDAFSGVWNTEAFF.

The V gene is TRBV7-9, the J gene TRBJ1-1; D gene ambiguous. V was shortened by 1 base and J by 2 bases, with 11 bases between the two germline ends. Germline values: CDR1 SEHNR, CDR2 FQNEAQ (reference sequence). This CDR3 spans 15 amino acids. The DNA for the CDR3 is TGTGCCAGCAGCTTAGGACGGGAAAAAAACACTGAAGCTTTCTTT. Translation gives CASSLGREKNTEAFF.

This rearrangement joins TRBV30 to TRBJ2-3, with 8 positions matching TRBD2. This CDR3 comprises 13 residues. Germline V gene lookup returns CDR1 GTSNPN and CDR2 SVGIG (reference sequence). J lost 4 bases, V lost 0 bases, and 0 bases had no gene match. The DNA for the CDR3 is TGTGCCTGGAGTGTAGCGGGAGCAGATACGCAGTATTTT. It translates to CAWSVAGADTQYF.

This clone was counted once. The J gene is TRBJ1-1, the V gene TRBV9; possible D gene TRBD1, 5 bases. Trimming took off 0 bases at V and 4 bases at J, with 10 bases between the two ends. Germline V gene sequence: CDR1 SGDLS, CDR2 YYNGEE. This CDR3 is built from 14 residues. The CDR3 here is CASSVEGRGTEAFF. The CDR3 nucleotides are TGTGCCAGCAGCGTAGAGGGGCGGGGCACTGAAGCTTTCTTT.

This clone was detected only once. The rearrangement joins TRBV4-1 to TRBJ1-3; weak D call: TRBD1 (6 bases). The CDR3 has 15 amino acids. From germline, CDR1 is MGHRA and CDR2 YSYEKL. V lost 6 bases and J 0 bases, leaving 12 bases between the germline ends. CDR3 in DNA: TGCGCCAGCAGTAAAGGACAGCTCTCTGGAAACACCATATATTTT. Translating gives CASSKGQLSGNTIYF.

The chain links TRBV11-2 to TRBJ2-1; 7 bases agree with TRBD1. The length of the CDR3 is 14 residues. Trimming cost V 4 bases and J 5 bases; bases outside gene matches: 5. Germline loops: CDR1 SGHAT, CDR2 FQNNGV. In DNA form, the CDR3 reads TGTGCCAGCAGCTCCGACAGGGTTCACAATGAGCAGTTCTTC. Its translation: CASSSDRVHNEQFF.

The V and J genes are TRBV28 and TRBJ1-2; TRBD1 matches 9 bases. J gave up 3 bases and V 5 bases, and 4 bases lay outside the gene matches. Germline V gene data show CDR1 as MDHEN and CDR2 as SYDVKM. The CDR3 consists of 14 residues. The CDR3, as DNA: TGTGCCAGCAGTCGACAGGGGGGTTACTATGGCTACACCTTC. It yields the protein CASSRQGGYYGYTF.

This rearrangement joins TRBV7-2 to TRBJ1-5; maybe TRBD1 (6 bases). The CDR3 is made up of 16 amino acids. The germline V gene encodes CDR1 SGHTA and CDR2 FQGNSA. Trimming cost V 2 bases and J 7 bases, with 18 bases left between them. For the CDR3, the DNA is TGTGCCAGCAGCTTACATGGTTCAGGGGCAAACCAGCCCCAGCATTTT. This encodes CASSLHGSGANQPQHF.

The chain combines TRBV30 with TRBJ1-2; D gene unclear. The CDR3 extends over 12 amino acids. Germline lookup yields CDR1 GTSNPN and CDR2 SVGIG (reference sequence). Trimming stripped 2 bases from V and 4 bases from J, with 8 bases between. The CDR3 sequence is CAWSRGTYGYTF. CDR3 DNA: TGTGCCTGGAGTCGGGGAACCTATGGCTACACCTTC.

The chain is built from TRBV5-6 and TRBJ1-1, with unresolved D. In germline, CDR1 is SGHDT, CDR2 YYEEEE. CDR3 length: 13 residues. V lost 1 base and J 4 bases, leaving 8 bases between the germline ends. In DNA, the CDR3 is TGTGCCAGCAGCTTGATTTCAGGCACTGAAGCTTTCTTT. This encodes CASSLISGTEAFF.